The clone carrying this T cell receptor (beta chain) was observed many times. This sample also contains other DNA sequences that code for the same CDR3. This CDR3 has 13 residues. The germline CDR1 and CDR2 sequences are MNHNY and SVGAGI (reference sequence). The V and J ends lost 2 bases and 5 bases, in that order; junction bases with no gene match: 1. The data derive from a study of control samples from healthy donors and cancer patients. Sequencing was performed with immunoSEQ multiplex PCR; in TCRdb, only in-frame clones are kept and a portion is missing. The sample lists about 160,000 clones, roughly 90% occurring once.

The sample consisted of blood. This receptor was identified in a man aged 25-45 years in good health. This chain connects TRBV6-6 to TRBJ2-5, with 8 nucleotides matching TRBD1. The DNA for the CDR3 is TGTGCCAGCAGTTACCGGACAGGGGAGACCCAGTACTTC. Its translation: CASSYRTGETQYF.